This T cell receptor beta chain was sequenced in a study of T cells in localized non-small cell lung cancer (dated by TCRdb to 2019 to 2021). For context, the study as a whole: Comparing tumors with uninvolved tumor-adjacent lungs, the study looked at the T cell repertoires of roughly 250 patients with early-stage NSCLC. The cohort consisted of about 240 treatment-naive NSCLC patients whose localized lung tumors had been resected. The mean age of the NSCLC patients was about 70 years, with about 120 men and 100 to 110 women.

TCR beta CDR3 regions were sequenced from DNA using the immunoSEQ Assay. The authors' pipeline ran thus. T cell density was computed as TCR beta template counts normalized to usable DNA estimated by amplifying housekeeping genes. Richness was estimated using the preseqR package, with extrapolation to 400,000 templates for PBMC samples and to 120,000 templates for tissue samples. Clonality was calculated as one minus Pielou's evenness. Differential abundance testing on productive amino-acid clonotypes, with a minimum total count of 5 and an alpha of 0.1, was used to identify tissue-enriched TCRs. Repertoire overlap between compartments was quantified with the Jaccard Index and Morisita Overlap Index. GLIPH grouped TCR beta CDR3s together with public tetramer-defined viral CDR3s, and a viral motif had to include at least three viral sequences and also show V-gene enrichment. The clones in this table, taken by TCRdb from immuneACCESS, are in-frame only. Not every clone is retained; where verified, under half of the shortfall comes from an unresolved V gene, and the cause of the rest is unknown. That table gives V, J and clone size, and the DNA gave D and trimming. This sample has 31,000 or so clones in its table, and roughly 89% of those were observed once. The top ten constitute about 2.9% of the sample.

At diagnosis, tumor, uninvolved tumor-adjacent lung and peripheral blood were collected and then preserved as a mix of FFPE and fresh-frozen material. For TCR repertoire profiling, the blood samples were analyzed as peripheral blood mononuclear cells. On this clone: Its recognized antigen is unknown. No quality values exist for individual bases; no much larger clone is one base distant.

The cysteine opens and the phenylalanine closes a CDR3 of 14 amino acids. Just CDR3 DNA is preserved here, 42 bases in frame from base 1. The germline V and J ends show losses of 0 bases and 7 bases respectively, and no gene match explains 1 base of the junction. The germline V gene yields SGHRS for CDR1 and YFSETQ for CDR2. Points the paper makes about the study in general: Uninvolved tumor-adjacent lung showed the highest T cell clonality, higher than tumor, which suggests more focused antigenic responses in the adjacent lung. Because of the exploratory design, TCR variables were selected using unadjusted p-values without false-discovery rate correction. Of the top 100 tumor clones, a median of roughly 57 were detected in paired uninvolved adjacent lung; 28 were also among that lung's top 100. Because multi-region tumor sequencing was not performed, intratumor heterogeneity could not be ruled out. Longer overall survival was associated with higher blood T cell density, whereas shorter survival was associated with higher adjacent-lung clonality.

This TCR came from a female donor aged 60 or older with stage I lung adenocarcinoma. The sample here was peripheral blood, taken before any cancer treatment. The rearranged chain carries TRBV5-1 and TRBJ1-5, with 10 central nucleotides matching TRBD1. DNA sequence: TGCGCCAGCAGCTTGGGGACAGGGGGACAGCCCCAGCATTTT. Translated, it gives CASSLGTGGQPQHF.